This TCR beta chain was identified in a study of monozygotic twins with inflammatory bowel disease. TCRdb reworked the 5' RACE reads into one entry per CDR3 protein, no DNA. This table lists around 99,000 distinct CDR3 sequences. The TCR was taken from a human donor with ulcerative colitis or Crohn's disease, or a healthy co-twin of an affected twin (not recorded which). Material: blood.

The CDR3 protein is CASSKIPGTDTDTQYF. V usage is TRBV9 and J usage is TRBJ2-3; TCRdb proposes TRBD1, but this gene call is untestable without DNA. The CDR3 runs to 16 residues. Germline V gene data show CDR1 as SGDLS and CDR2 as YYNGEE.